What follows describes a single T cell receptor (beta chain). The data were obtained in a study of blood T cell repertoires in COVID-19. Looking at the study overall: Samples came from the United States, Italy and Spain, spanning acute and convalescent COVID-19. In each case, the material was cDNA or gDNA derived from T cells, B-cell-depleted T cells, or PBMCs.

Per the authors' pipeline: Nucleated cell number was recorded as an estimate derived from reference gene primer amplification. Assay used: immunoSEQ multiplex PCR; TCRdb lists only in-frame clones, some missing. The V and J calls and the clone size are those of that table, but D and trimming were determined from the DNA. The table includes 310,000 or so clones, around 85% detected once. The CDR3 is 14 amino acids. Germline lookup yields CDR1 SGHNT and CDR2 YYREEE (reference sequence). J was trimmed by 5 bases and V by 4 bases; bases with no gene match: 5. The sample consisted of peripheral blood. This receptor was identified in a woman aged 25 to 39 who had recovered from COVID-19. The chain links TRBV5-4 to TRBJ2-1; TRBD2 agrees at 8 bases. The CDR3 sequence: CASSISGKDNEQFF. The DNA of the CDR3 is TGTGCCAGCAGCATTAGCGGGAAGGACAATGAGCAGTTCTTC. Drawing the rest from reference TRBV5-4 and TRBJ2-1, the complete variable domain is ETGVTQSPTHLIKTRGQQVTLRCSSQSGHNTVSWYQQALGQGPQFIFQYYREEENGRGNFPPRFSGLQFPNYSSELNVNALELDDSALYLCASSISGKDNEQFFGPGTRLTVL.